This T cell receptor (beta chain) was recovered during a study of blood T cell repertoires in COVID-19. Study in general: Samples of COVID-19 (acute and convalescent) were obtained from the United States, Italy and Spain. PBMCs, B-cell-depleted T cells, or T cells were the source of the cDNA or gDNA that made up the material.

Some clones are missing from TCRdb's copy, which holds only in-frame ones; the method was immunoSEQ multiplex PCR. The sample yields 150,000 to 200,000 clones, approximately 91% seen once. Unmatched junction bases numbered 11, after V lost 5 bases and J lost 5 bases. The CDR3 sequence is 15 residues long. Looked up from germline, CDR1 is SGHRS and CDR2 is YFSETQ. The sample taken for sequencing was peripheral blood. The chain carries TRBV5-1 and TRBJ2-7; 9 nucleotides match TRBD1. This TCR was recovered from a man aged 65-85 years with active or convalescent COVID-19. CDR3 nucleotides: TGCGCCAGCAGACTTGGATGGGACAGGGACCACGAGCAGTACTTC. Amino acids: CASRLGWDRDHEQYF.